A single TCR beta chain is shown here with its context. This clone was recorded a few times. It has no known antigen specificity. Base quality data are lacking; no much larger clone is found one base away. The immunoSEQ Assay, a bias-controlled multiplex PCR, was used to amplify TCRbeta CDR3 regions from genomic DNA. The original pipeline was this. The number of nucleated cells in each sample was estimated from the amplification of reference gene primers within the assay. To quantify the absolute abundance of each unique TCRbeta CDR3 rearrangement, sequence reads were collapsed and filtered. Productive Simpson clonality was computed per sample as the square root of Simpson's diversity index over productive rearrangements. Sourced from immuneACCESS, this table was stored by TCRdb with only in-frame sequences that have V and J called. A share of the clones is absent; for the studies checked, an unresolved V gene accounts for under half, and the remainder has no known explanation. The V and J calls and clone size come from that table; D and trimming were worked out from the DNA. The sample yields just over 250,000 clones; approximately 86% were counted once. Of the sample, approximately 9.8% falls within the top ten clones.

This sample was included in a study of blood T cell repertoires in COVID-19 (dated by TCRdb to between 2020 and 2021). General notes on the study: The collaborator samples originated in the United States, Italy and Spain and spanned the acute and convalescent phases of COVID-19. Sample metadata almost always included a de-identified subject ID, COVID-19 status, age in years and sex. Samples were obtained from the ongoing ImmuneRACE study (first 160 participants) and from about 1,300 subjects provided by 6 global collaborators. Where available, HLA class I and class II types were obtained from metadata supplied by the sample provider rather than from assay-based typing. The repertoires were released in a freely available public database intended as a resource for research on the immune response to SARS-CoV-2. The material from the prospective study consisted of cDNA or gDNA derived from T cells, B-cell-depleted T cells, or PBMCs. Subjects who had been exposed to COVID-19, were actively infected with it, or had recovered from it provided the deeply sampled blood TCRbeta repertoires that made up the dataset.

The study at large found these results: The amount of clinical and demographic metadata varied by source and participant and was provided uncurated.

A second Seattle source provided samples from volunteer blood donors who had recovered from COVID-19. Whole blood was collected in K2EDTA tubes by collaborating institutions according to the institutions' own protocols. For TCRbeta analysis, collaborator samples were shipped as frozen whole blood, as isolated PBMCs, or as DNA extracted from either sample type. The specimen was peripheral blood. The sequence derives from a middle-aged man who had recovered from COVID-19.

The DNA sequence follows: TGTGCCAGCAGGCCTAGCGGGAGTGTTGGATTTGAGCAGTTCTTC. This is translated as CASRPSGSVGFEQFF. The V and J segments used are TRBV6-2 or TRBV6-3 and TRBJ2-1; 10 bases in the middle match TRBD2. Germline trimming: 6 bases from V, 9 bases from J; junction bases outside gene matches: 11. There are 15 amino acids in the CDR3, from cysteine to phenylalanine inclusive. Only the CDR3 part of the read is kept: 45 bases, read in frame from the first base. As encoded in the germline V gene, CDR1 is MNHEY while CDR2 is SVGEGT.